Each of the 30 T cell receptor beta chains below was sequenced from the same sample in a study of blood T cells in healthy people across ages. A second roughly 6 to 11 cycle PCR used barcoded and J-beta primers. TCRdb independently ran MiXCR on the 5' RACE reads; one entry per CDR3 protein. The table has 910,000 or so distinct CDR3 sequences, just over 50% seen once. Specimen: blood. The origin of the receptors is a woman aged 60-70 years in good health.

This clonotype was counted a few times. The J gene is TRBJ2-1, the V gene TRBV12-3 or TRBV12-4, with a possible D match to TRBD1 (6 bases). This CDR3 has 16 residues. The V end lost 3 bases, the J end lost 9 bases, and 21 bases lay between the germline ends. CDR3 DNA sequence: TGTGCCAGCAGTTTCGGGACAAGGGCATCTTCGGTTGAGCAGTTCTTC. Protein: CASSFGTRASSVEQFF.

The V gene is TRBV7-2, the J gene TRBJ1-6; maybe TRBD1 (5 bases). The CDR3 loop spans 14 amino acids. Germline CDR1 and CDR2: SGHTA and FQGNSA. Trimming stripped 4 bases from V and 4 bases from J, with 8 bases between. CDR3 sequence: CASSSQGYNSPLHF. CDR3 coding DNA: TGTGCCAGCAGCTCGCAGGGTTATAATTCACCCCTCCACTTT.

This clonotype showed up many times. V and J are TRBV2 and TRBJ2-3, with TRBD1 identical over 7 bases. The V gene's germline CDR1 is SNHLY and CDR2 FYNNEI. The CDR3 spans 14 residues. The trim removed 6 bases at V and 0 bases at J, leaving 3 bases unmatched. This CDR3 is CASSRDSSTDTQYF. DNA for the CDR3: TGTGCCAGCAGCCGGGACAGTAGCACAGATACGCAGTATTTT.

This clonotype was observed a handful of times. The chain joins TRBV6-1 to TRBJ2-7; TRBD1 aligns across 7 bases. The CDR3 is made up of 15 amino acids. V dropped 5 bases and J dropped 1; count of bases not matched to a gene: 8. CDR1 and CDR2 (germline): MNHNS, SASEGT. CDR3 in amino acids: CASSPGRDSSYEQYF. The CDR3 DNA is TGTGCCAGCAGTCCCGGACGGGACAGTTCCTACGAGCAGTACTTC.

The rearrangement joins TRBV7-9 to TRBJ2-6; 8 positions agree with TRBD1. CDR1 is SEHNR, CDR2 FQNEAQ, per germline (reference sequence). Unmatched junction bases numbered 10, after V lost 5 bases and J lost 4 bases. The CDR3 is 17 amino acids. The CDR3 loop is CASSGGQGARGANVLTF. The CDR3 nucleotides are TGTGCCAGCAGCGGAGGGCAGGGGGCGCGAGGGGCCAACGTCCTGACTTTC.

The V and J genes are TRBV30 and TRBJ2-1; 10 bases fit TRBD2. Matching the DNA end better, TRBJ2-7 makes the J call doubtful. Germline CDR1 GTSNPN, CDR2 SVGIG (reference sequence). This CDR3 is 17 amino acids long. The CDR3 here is CAWSVGLAVFSYNEQYF. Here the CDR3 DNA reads TGTGCCTGGAGTGTAGGACTAGCGGTATTCTCCTACAATGAGCAGTACTTC.

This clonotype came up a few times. CDR3 bases: TGTGCCAGCAGCGGACGGACTAGCGGGAGAGCGGAGACCCAGTACTTC. Amino acids: CASSGRTSGRAETQYF. The chain combines TRBV9 with TRBJ2-5, with 13 bases that match TRBD2. Germline V gene lookup returns CDR1 SGDLS and CDR2 YYNGEE. The CDR3 has 16 residues. The J segment lost 5 bases and the V segment lost 3 bases, leaving 7 bases of the junction unmatched.

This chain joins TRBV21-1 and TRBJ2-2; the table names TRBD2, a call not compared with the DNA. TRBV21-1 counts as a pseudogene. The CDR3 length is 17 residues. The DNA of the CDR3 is TGTGCCAGCGGCAAAGGCGGGAGGGGAGTGAACGGCGGGGAGCTGTTTTTT. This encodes CASGKGGRGVNGGELFF.

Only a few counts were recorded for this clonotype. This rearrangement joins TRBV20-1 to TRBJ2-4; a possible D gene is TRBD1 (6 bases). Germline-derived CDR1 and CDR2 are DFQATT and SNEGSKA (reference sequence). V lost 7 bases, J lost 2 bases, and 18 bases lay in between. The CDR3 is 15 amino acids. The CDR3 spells CSVRRPTGTKNIQYF. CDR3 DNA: TGCAGTGTTCGCCGTCCCACAGGGACCAAAAACATTCAGTACTTC.

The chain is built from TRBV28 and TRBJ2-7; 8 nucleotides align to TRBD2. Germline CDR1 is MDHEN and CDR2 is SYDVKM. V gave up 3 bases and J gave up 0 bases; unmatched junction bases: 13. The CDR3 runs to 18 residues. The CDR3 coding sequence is TGTGCCAGCAGTTTGCTCCCAGCGGGAGCTTTTAACTCCTACGAGCAGTACTTC. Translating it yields CASSLLPAGAFNSYEQYF. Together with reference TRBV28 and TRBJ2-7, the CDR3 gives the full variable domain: DVKVTQSSRYLVKRTGEKVFLECVQDMDHENMFWYRQDPGLGLRLIYFSYDVKMKEKGDIPEGYSVSREKKERFSLILESASTNQTSMYLCASSLLPAGAFNSYEQYFGPGTRLTVT.

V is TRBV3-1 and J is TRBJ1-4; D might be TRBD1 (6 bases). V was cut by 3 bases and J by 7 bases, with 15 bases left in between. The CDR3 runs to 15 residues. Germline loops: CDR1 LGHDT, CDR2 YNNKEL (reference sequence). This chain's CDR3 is CASSHTGGASEKLFF. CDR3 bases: TGTGCCAGCAGCCATACGGGGGGCGCATCTGAAAAACTGTTTTTT.

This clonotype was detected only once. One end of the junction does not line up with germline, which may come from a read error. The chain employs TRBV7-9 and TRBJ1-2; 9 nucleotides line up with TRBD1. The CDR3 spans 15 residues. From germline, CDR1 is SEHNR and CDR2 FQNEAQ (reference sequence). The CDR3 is CTSSPWDRVGYGYTF. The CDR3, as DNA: TGTACCAGCAGCCCCTGGGACAGGGTAGGCTATGGCTACACCTTC. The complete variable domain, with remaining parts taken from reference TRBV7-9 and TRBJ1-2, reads DTGVSQNPRHKITKRGQNVTFRCDPISEHNRLYWYRQTLGQGPEFLTYFQNEAQLEKSRLLSDRFSAERPKGSFSTLEIQRTEQGDSAMYLCTSSPWDRVGYGYTFGSGTRLTVV.

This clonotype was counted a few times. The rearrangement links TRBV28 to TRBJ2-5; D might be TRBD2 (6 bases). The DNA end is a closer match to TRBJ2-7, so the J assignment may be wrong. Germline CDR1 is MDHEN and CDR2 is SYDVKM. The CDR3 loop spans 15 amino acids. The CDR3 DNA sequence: TGTGCCAGCAGTCACCTCCGGGGGAGGTTGAACGAGCAGTACTTC. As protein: CASSHLRGRLNEQYF.

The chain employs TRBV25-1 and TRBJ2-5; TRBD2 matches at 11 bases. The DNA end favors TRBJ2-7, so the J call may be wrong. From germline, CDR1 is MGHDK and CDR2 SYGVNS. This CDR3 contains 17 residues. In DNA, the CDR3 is TGTGCCAGCAGTGAACATCGTCTAGCGGGAGGATCTGGCGAGCAGTACTTC. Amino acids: CASSEHRLAGGSGEQYF.

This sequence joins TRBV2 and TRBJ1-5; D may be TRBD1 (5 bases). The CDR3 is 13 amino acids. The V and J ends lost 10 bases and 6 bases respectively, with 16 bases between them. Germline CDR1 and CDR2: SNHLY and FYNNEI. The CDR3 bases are TGTGCCATGGCCGACAGAGACAGTCAGCCCCAGCATTTT. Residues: CAMADRDSQPQHF.

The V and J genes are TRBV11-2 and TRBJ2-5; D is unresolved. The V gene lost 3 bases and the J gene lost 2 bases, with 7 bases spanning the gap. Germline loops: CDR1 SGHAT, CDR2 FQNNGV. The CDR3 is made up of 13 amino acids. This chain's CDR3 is CASSLQAQETQYF. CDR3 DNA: TGTGCCAGCAGCTTGCAGGCGCAAGAGACCCAGTACTTC. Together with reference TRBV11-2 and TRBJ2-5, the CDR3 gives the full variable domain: EAGVAQSPRYKIIEKRQSVAFWCNPISGHATLYWYQQILGQGPKLLIQFQNNGVVDDSQLPKDRFSAERLKGVDSTLKIQPAKLEDSAVYLCASSLQAQETQYFGPGTRLLVL.

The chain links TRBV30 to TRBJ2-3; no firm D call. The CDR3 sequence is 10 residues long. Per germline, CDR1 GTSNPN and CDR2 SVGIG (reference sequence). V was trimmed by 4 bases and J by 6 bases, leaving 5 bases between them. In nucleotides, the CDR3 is TGTGCCTGGATTTCTGATACGCAGTATTTT. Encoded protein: CAWISDTQYF.

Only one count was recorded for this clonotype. CDR3 in amino acids: CSARAAGGGNYGYTF. In DNA form, the CDR3 reads TGCAGTGCTAGAGCGGCAGGGGGGGGTAACTATGGCTACACCTTC. The chain links TRBV20-1 to TRBJ1-2, with 7 bases fitting TRBD1. Germline V gene lookup returns CDR1 DFQATT and CDR2 SNEGSKA (reference sequence). CDR3 length: 15 residues. The trim removed 1 base at V and 1 base at J, leaving 6 bases unmatched.

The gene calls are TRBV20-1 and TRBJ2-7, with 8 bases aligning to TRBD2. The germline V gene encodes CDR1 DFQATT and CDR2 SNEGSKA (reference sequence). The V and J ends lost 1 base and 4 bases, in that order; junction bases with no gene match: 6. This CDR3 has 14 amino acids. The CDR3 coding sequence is TGCAGTGCTAGAGCCGGGACTAGACCTTACGAGCAGTACTTC. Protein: CSARAGTRPYEQYF.

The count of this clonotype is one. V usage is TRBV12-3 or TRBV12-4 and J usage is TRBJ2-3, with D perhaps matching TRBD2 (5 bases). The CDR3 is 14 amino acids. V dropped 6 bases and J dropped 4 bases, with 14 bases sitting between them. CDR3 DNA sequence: TGTGCCAGCAGACGCACTAGGAGTGCAGATACGCAGTATTTT. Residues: CASRRTRSADTQYF.

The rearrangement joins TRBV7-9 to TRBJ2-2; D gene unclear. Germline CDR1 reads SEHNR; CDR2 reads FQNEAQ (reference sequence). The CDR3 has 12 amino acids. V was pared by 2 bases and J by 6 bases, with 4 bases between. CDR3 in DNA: TGTGCCAGCAGCTTAATGGCCGGGGAGCTGTTTTTT. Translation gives CASSLMAGELFF.

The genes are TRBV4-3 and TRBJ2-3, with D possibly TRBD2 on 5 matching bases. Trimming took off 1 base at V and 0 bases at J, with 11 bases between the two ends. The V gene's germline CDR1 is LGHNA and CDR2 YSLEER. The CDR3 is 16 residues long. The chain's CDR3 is CASSQGAGKSTDTQYF. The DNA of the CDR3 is TGCGCCAGCAGCCAAGGGGCCGGGAAAAGCACAGATACGCAGTATTTT.

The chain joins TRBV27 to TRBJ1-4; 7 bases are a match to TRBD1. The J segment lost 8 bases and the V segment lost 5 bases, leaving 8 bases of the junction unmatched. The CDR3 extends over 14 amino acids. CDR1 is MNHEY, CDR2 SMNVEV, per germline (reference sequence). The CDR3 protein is CASSPNRGGEKLFF. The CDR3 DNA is TGTGCCAGCAGTCCGAACAGGGGTGGAGAAAAACTGTTTTTT.

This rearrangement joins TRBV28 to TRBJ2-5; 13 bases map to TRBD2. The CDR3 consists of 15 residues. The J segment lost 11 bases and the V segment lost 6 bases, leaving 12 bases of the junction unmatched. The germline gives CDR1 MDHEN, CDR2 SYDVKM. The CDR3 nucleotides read TGTGCCAGCAGCCGCGGACTAGCGGGAGTAAGGGAGCAGTACTTC. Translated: CASSRGLAGVREQYF.

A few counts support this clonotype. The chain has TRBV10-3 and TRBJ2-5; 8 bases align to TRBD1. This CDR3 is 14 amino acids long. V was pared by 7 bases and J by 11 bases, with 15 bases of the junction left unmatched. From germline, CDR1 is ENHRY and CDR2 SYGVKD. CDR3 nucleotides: TGTGCCATCAATGGACAGGGAAGGGGAGATACGCAGTACTTC. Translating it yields CAINGQGRGDTQYF.

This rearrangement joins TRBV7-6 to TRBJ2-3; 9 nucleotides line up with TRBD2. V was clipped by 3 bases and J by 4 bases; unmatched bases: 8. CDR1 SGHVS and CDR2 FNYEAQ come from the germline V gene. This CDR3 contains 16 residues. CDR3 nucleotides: TGTGCCAGCAGCTTTTGGCTAGCGGGATCCGCAGATACGCAGTATTTT. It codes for CASSFWLAGSADTQYF.

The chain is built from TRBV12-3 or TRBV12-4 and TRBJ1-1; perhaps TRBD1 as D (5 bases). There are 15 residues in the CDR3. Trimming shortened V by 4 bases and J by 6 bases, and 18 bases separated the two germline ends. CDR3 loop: CASSSGGVWFAEAFF. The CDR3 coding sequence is TGTGCCAGCAGTTCCGGGGGGGTTTGGTTCGCTGAAGCTTTCTTT.

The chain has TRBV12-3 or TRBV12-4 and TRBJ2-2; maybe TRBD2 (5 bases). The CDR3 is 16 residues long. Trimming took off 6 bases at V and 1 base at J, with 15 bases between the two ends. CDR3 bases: TGTGCCAGCAGACTCGGGATAGCTAAGAACACCGGGGAGCTGTTTTTT. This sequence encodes CASRLGIAKNTGELFF.

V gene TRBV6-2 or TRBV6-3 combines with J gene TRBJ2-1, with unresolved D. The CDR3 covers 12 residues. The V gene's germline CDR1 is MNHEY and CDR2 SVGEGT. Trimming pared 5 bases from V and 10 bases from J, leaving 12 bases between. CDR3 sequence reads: CASSPRAREQFF. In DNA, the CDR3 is TGTGCCAGCAGTCCCCGCGCTCGAGAGCAGTTCTTC.

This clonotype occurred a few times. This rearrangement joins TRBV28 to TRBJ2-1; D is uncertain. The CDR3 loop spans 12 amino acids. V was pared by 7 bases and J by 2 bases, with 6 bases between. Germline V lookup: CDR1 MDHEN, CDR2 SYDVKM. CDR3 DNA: TGTGCCAGCACCTCAACCTACAATGAGCAGTTCTTC. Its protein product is CASTSTYNEQFF.